A single TCR beta chain is shown here with its context. The antigen remains undetermined. The data derive from a study of early T cells in non-severe SARS-CoV-2 infection. Study background: It was bulk RNA from unsorted whole blood that was sequenced, and the chains were unpaired.

General study points: Matching with VDJdb favored anti-spike CD8 responses (missing private and CD4 specificities).

Individual cDNA molecules received unique molecular identifiers. TCRdb used MiXCR to reprocess the 5' RACE reads, holding one entry per CDR3 protein. The data hold approximately 62,000 distinct CDR3 sequences, with approximately 13% observed a single time. This CDR3 comprises 16 residues. V shed 3 bases and J shed 2 bases, with 16 bases lying between them. Germline loops: CDR1 SNHLY, CDR2 FYNNEI. J is TRBJ2-5 and V is TRBV2; the D is unclear. This receptor was identified in an adult who was a healthcare worker with PCR-confirmed SARS-CoV-2 infection or an uninfected control (not recorded which). Sequencing was carried out using whole blood. For the CDR3, the DNA is TGTGCCAGCAGTGACAGCAAGAGCTCATTTCAAGAGACCCAGTACTTC. This gives the protein CASSDSKSSFQETQYF.